The 10 T cell receptor beta chains reported below all come from one sample, sequenced in a study of post-analysis software for immune sequencing data. Unique molecular identifiers were present in the TCR beta cDNA libraries. A single record per CDR3 protein comes from TCRdb applying MiXCR to the PCR reads. Of 800,000 to 950,000 distinct CDR3 sequences listed, 53% were seen once; the top ten hold 4% to 5.5%. Study results and limitations: TRBV5-6, TRBV5-1 and TRBV20-1 belonged to a set of roughly five TRBV segments that were more frequent in patients than controls.

Their specific antigens are unknown. Sequencing was done on a sample of blood. These receptors came from a girl under 18 with multiple sclerosis.

This clonotype was seen more than once but under ten times. The chain employs TRBV10-3 and TRBJ2-3; no clear D. V was trimmed by 2 bases and J by 5 bases, leaving 11 bases between them. The CDR3 has 14 amino acids. Germline V gene data show CDR1 as ENHRY and CDR2 as SYGVKD. CDR3 amino acids: CAISEPLNGDTQYF. The DNA of the CDR3 is TGTGCCATCAGTGAGCCGCTTAATGGAGATACGCAGTATTTT.

CDR3 DNA: TGTGCCAGTAAAGGGCGCGGGACTCTCAAGGGCTATGGCTACACCTTC. Translation gives CASKGRGTLKGYGYTF. The chain is built from TRBV19 and TRBJ1-2; D is possibly TRBD1 (5 bases). Germline CDR1 and CDR2: LNHDA and SQIVND (reference sequence). The CDR3 has 16 residues. The V and J ends lost 7 bases and 4 bases respectively, with 22 bases between them.

This clonotype was detected a few times. The chain has TRBV10-2 and TRBJ2-1; the D is unclear. This CDR3 is built from 15 residues. CDR1 and CDR2 from the germline V gene are WSHSY and SAAADI. V was shortened by 7 bases and J by 4 bases, with 17 bases between the two germline ends. The CDR3 coding sequence is TGCGCCAGCACCACCCGGGTACTACAGTACAATGAGCAGTTCTTC. Translated, it gives CASTTRVLQYNEQFF.

CDR3 region: CASSPRVRGYTF. Written as DNA, the CDR3 is TGTGCCAGCAGTCCCAGGGTGAGGGGCTACACCTTC. The chain uses TRBV7-9 and TRBJ1-2; D perhaps matches TRBD1 (5 bases). From germline, CDR1 is SEHNR and CDR2 FQNEAQ (reference sequence). The CDR3 is 12 residues long. The V end was cut by 6 bases, the J end by 8 bases, with 13 bases between.

This clonotype was seen more than once but under ten times. The rearrangement links TRBV4-1 to TRBJ2-5; D is unclear. This CDR3 contains 15 residues. Per germline, CDR1 MGHRA and CDR2 YSYEKL. V dropped 0 bases and J dropped 5 bases, with 13 bases sitting between them. The CDR3 loop reads CASSQDFGQIETQYF. The CDR3 coding sequence is TGCGCCAGCAGCCAAGATTTTGGGCAGATCGAGACCCAGTACTTC.

The chain links TRBV12-3 or TRBV12-4 to TRBJ2-7; TRBD2 is a possible D gene (6 bases). This CDR3 region has 14 residues. The V end was cut by 8 bases, the J end by 2 bases, with 16 bases between. CDR3 sequence reads: CASGGLKGTYEQYF. As DNA, the CDR3 is TGTGCCAGCGGGGGACTTAAGGGGACCTACGAGCAGTACTTC.

The chain recombines TRBV12-3 or TRBV12-4 with TRBJ2-7; D is possibly TRBD2 (7 bases). The CDR3 runs to 16 residues. V gave up 3 bases and J gave up 0 bases, with 15 bases separating them. CDR3 sequence (DNA): TGTGCCAGCAGTTTGTCAGGGGAGGGGCGCTCCTACGAGCAGTACTTC. It specifies CASSLSGEGRSYEQYF.

The chain joins TRBV12-3 or TRBV12-4 to TRBJ2-7, with 7 bases fitting TRBD1. V lost 3 bases and J lost 3; bases outside the gene matches: 11. The CDR3 is made up of 16 amino acids. CDR3 loop: CASSLALGQNHYEQYF. DNA of the CDR3: TGTGCCAGCAGTTTGGCACTGGGACAGAACCACTACGAGCAGTACTTC.

The chain employs TRBV12-3 or TRBV12-4 and TRBJ2-7; 12 bases map to TRBD2. V was pared by 7 bases and J by 5 bases, with 12 bases of the junction left unmatched. The CDR3 runs 16 residues. The CDR3 region is CASILAGGPRGDEQYF. CDR3 nucleotide sequence: TGTGCCAGCATTCTAGCGGGAGGGCCCCGCGGCGACGAGCAGTACTTC.

The chain combines TRBV5-1 with TRBJ2-3; D is perhaps TRBD2 (6 bases). V was shortened by 6 bases and J by 2 bases, with 10 bases between the two germline ends. The germline V gene encodes CDR1 SGHRS and CDR2 YFSETQ. The CDR3 extends over 13 amino acids. The CDR3 nucleotides read TGCGCCAGCAATCAGCGGGCCACAGATACGCAGTATTTT. The encoded protein is CASNQRATDTQYF.